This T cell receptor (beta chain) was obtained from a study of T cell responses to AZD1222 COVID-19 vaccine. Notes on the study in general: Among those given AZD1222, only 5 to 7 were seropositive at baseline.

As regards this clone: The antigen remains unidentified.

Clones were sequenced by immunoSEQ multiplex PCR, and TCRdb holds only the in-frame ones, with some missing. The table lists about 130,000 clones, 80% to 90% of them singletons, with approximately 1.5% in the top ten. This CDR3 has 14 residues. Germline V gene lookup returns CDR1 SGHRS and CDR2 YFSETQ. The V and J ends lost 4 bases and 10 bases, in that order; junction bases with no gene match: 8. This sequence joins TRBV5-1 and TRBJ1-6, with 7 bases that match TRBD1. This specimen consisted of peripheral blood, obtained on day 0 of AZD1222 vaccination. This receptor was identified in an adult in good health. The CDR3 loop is CASSPDRERSPLHF. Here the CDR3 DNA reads TGCGCCAGCAGCCCCGACAGGGAAAGGTCACCCCTCCACTTT.